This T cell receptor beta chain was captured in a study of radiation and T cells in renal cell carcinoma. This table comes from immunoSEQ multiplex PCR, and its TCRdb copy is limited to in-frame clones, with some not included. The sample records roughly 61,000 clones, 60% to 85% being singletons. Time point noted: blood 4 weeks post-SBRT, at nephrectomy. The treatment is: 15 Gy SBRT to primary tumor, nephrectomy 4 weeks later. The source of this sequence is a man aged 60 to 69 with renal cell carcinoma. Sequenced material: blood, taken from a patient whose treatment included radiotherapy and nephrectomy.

As DNA, the CDR3 is TGTGCCAGCAGCTGGGGAGGAGGGGGCGCAGTCACTGAAGCTTTCTTT. It encodes CASSWGGGGAVTEAFF. The chain uses TRBV5-6 and TRBJ1-1; 7 bases line up with TRBD1. Germline V gene sequence: CDR1 SGHDT, CDR2 YYEEEE. The CDR3 runs to 16 residues. The V gene end was trimmed by 3 bases and the J gene end by 4 bases; junction bases not matched to a gene: 12.